The clone carrying this T cell receptor beta chain was detected only a few times. This sample is drawn from a study of T cells after yellow fever vaccination. V gave up 4 bases and J gave up 7 bases; unmatched junction bases: 5. The CDR3 has 15 residues. From germline, CDR1 is MNHNY and CDR2 SVGAGI (reference sequence). Template switching with 5'RACE generated the TCR cDNA and added a universal primer site and UMIs. TCRdb processed the 5' RACE reads anew with MiXCR; each CDR3 protein has one entry. Of around 300,000 distinct CDR3 sequences listed, 3.5% to 4.5% are singletons. The rearrangement links TRBV6-6 to TRBJ2-1, with 12 bases fitting TRBD2. The input for sequencing was PBMCs, taken 15 days after the yellow fever booster vaccination. This receptor was taken from a man younger than 30 who received the YFV17D yellow fever vaccine. The CDR3 DNA follows: TGTGCCAGCAGTTCTAGCGGGGGGGGCTGGAATGAGCAGTTCTTC. Its translation is CASSSSGGGWNEQFF.